This T cell receptor beta chain emerged from a study of T cell responses to AZD1222 COVID-19 vaccine (dated by TCRdb to the early 2020s). Describing the broader study: AZD1222 recipients given second doses at about 4 weeks or at about 12 weeks were pooled, since spike-specific TCR depth and breadth were not found to differ between the two schedules. A total of approximately 240 trial participants underwent TCR sequencing, of whom about 210 received two doses of AZD1222 and around 25 received two doses of the MenACWY control vaccine. Trial participants were enrolled by age into 18-55, 56-69 and 70-plus year subgroups, with roughly 160, 29 and 62 TCR-sequenced participants respectively. Summary of the overall study and its limitations: Conclusions about previously exposed vaccinees are limited, since just 5 or 6 AZD1222 recipients were seropositive for SARS-CoV-2 at baseline. Participants were mostly white British and included more females than males, and it was suggested by the authors that clonal diversity may have been underestimated. Because no samples from the day 14 peak response were available, repertoires could be characterized only after the peak T cell response. In the small 56-69-year group, the increase in depth fell short of significance, most likely because of low power. The whole spike protein was spanned by vaccine-associated CD4 TCRs, and dominant responses were seen in regions 160-218 and 743-854. Spike-specific TCR breadth and depth rose significantly after two AZD1222 doses compared with day 0 and with MenACWY recipients. Epitopes outside the regions mutated in the B.1.351 and B.1.1.7 variants were reportedly recognized by nearly half of the unique spike-specific TCRs.

The CDR3 regions of human TCRbeta chains were subjected to immunosequencing. In the source study's methods: TCRs in the repertoires were compared against a reference library of SARS-CoV-2-specific TCRs that had been generated with the MIRA antigen-specificity platform. Breadth was defined as the fraction of unique TCRs that were SARS-CoV-2-associated. Depth was defined as the fraction of total T cells that were SARS-CoV-2-associated. Using the MIRA data, every spike-specific TCR was mapped to the spike region that the TCR reacted to and assigned to either a CD4 or a CD8 class. Log10-transformed breadth and depth values were compared by one-way ANOVA with Sidak's multiple comparisons tests. The source is immuneACCESS, and TCRdb retained only in-frame sequences with V and J called. Part of the clones is not carried over; for the studies checked, unresolved V genes explain less than half of this, and the remainder is unexplained. D and trimming come from the DNA, and the V and J calls and clone size come from that table. Here the sample has 99,000 or so clones; about 80% occur a single time. More than 4.5% of the sample rests with the top ten.

About this clone itself: The antigen this receptor binds is unknown. No clone much larger than this one lies a single base away; base qualities are absent.

The sample's time point label is to be understood as: baseline before first vaccination. The vaccinee samples were drawn from two UK trials, COV001 and COV002, one of which was a single-blind randomized controlled phase 2/3 trial testing AZD1222 (ChAdOx1 nCoV-19) in healthy adults. For TCRbeta chain sequencing, PBMC samples from trial participants were taken at day 0 and at day 28 after the second dose. CDR1 MNHEY and CDR2 SVGEGT are derived from the germline V gene. The V end loses 4 bases and the J end loses 3 bases, and a stretch of 7 bases separates them. The CDR3, cysteine through phenylalanine, is 13 amino acids long. Kept here is only the CDR3 DNA, which spans 39 bases and is read in frame from base 1.

The sample in question was peripheral blood, obtained on day 0 of AZD1222 vaccination. Rearrangement joined TRBV6-2 or TRBV6-3 to TRBJ1-5; no D gene is confidently identified. The receptor was isolated from an adult in good health. The CDR3 reads as follows: CASSSRLNQPQHF. The sequence in DNA is TGTGCCAGCAGTTCACGCCTCAATCAGCCCCAGCATTTT.